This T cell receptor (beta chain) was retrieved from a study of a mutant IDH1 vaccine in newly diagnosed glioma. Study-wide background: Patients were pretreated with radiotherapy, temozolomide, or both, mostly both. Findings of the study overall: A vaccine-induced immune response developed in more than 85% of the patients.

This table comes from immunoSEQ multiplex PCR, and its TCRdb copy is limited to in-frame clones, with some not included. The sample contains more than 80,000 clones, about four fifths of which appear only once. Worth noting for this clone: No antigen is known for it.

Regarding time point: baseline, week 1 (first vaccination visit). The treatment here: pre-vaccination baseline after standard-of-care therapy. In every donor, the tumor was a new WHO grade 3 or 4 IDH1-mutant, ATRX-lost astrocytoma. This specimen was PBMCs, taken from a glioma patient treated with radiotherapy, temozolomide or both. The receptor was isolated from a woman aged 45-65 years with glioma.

The CDR3 coding sequence is TGTGCCAGCAGCTTACGAGGGGGCAATCAGCCCCAGCATTTT. Its protein is CASSLRGGNQPQHF. This sequence joins TRBV5-4 and TRBJ1-5, with D tentatively TRBD1 (5 bases). Germline V CDR1 and CDR2: SGHNT, YYREEE (reference sequence). The CDR3 is made up of 14 amino acids. V shed 2 bases and J shed 2 bases, with 8 bases lying between them.